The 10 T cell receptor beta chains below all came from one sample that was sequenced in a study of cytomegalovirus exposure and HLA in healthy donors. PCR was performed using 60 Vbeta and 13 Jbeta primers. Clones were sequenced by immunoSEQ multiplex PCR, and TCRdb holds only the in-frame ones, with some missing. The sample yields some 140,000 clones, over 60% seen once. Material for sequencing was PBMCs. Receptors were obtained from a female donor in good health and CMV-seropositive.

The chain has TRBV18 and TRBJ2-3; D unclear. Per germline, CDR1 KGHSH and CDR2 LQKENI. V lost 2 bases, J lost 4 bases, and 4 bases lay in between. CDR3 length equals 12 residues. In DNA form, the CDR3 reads TGTGCCAGCTCACCATCTGCAGATACGCAGTATTTT. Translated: CASSPSADTQYF.

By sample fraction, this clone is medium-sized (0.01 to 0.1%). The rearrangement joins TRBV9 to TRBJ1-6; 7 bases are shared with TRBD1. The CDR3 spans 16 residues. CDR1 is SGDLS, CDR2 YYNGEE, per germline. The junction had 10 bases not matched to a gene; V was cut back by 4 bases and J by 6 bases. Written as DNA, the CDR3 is TGTGCCAGCAGCCCCGCCTACAGGGGAATTAATTCACCCCTCCACTTT. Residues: CASSPAYRGINSPLHF.

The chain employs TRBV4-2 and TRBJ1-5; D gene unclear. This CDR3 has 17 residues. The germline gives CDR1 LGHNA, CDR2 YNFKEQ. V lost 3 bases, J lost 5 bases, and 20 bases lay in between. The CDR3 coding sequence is TGTGCCAGCAGCCAGACGCCAGCACGAGGTCGTCATCAGCCCCAGCATTTT. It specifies CASSQTPARGRHQPQHF.

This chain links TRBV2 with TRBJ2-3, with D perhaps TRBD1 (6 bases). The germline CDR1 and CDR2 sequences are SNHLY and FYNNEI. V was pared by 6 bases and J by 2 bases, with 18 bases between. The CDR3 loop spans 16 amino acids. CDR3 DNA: TGTGCCAGCAGCTTTTCCCGGGACACGTACACAGATACGCAGTATTTT. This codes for CASSFSRDTYTDTQYF.

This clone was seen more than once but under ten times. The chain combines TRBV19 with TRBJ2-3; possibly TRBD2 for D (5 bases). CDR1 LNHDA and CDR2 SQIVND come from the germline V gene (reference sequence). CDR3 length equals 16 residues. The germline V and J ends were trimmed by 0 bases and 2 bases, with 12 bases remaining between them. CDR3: CASSIDHAGNTDTQYF. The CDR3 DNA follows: TGTGCCAGTAGTATAGACCACGCCGGGAACACAGATACGCAGTATTTT. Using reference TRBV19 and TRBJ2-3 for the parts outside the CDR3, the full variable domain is DGGITQSPKYLFRKEGQNVTLSCEQNLNHDAMYWYRQDPGQGLRLIYYSQIVNDFQKGDIAEGYSVSREKKESFPLTVTSAQKNPTAFYLCASSIDHAGNTDTQYFGPGTRLTVL.

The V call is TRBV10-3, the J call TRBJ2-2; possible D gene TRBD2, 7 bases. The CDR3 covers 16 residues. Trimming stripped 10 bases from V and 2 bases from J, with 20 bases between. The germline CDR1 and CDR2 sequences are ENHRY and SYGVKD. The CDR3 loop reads CATLAAGHVNTGELFF. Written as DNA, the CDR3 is TGTGCCACCCTCGCAGCGGGACACGTAAACACCGGGGAGCTGTTTTTT.

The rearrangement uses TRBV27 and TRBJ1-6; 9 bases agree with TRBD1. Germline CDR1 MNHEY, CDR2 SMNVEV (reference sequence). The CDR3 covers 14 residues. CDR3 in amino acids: CGLAGDRVNSPLHF. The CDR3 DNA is TGTGGTCTAGCAGGGGACAGGGTGAATTCACCCCTCCACTTT.

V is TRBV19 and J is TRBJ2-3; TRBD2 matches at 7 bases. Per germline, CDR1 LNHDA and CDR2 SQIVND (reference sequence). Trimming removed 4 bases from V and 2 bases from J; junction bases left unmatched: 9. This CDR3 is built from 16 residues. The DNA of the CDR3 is TGTGCCAGTAGTACCATGGCTAGCGGACCCACAGATACGCAGTATTTT. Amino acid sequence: CASSTMASGPTDTQYF.

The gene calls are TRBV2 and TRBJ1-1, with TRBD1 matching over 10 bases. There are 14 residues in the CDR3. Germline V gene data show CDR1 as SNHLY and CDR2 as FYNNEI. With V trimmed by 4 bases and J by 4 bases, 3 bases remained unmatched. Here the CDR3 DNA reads TGTGCCAGCAGTGGACAGGGGGCCGTCACTGAAGCTTTCTTT. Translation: CASSGQGAVTEAFF.

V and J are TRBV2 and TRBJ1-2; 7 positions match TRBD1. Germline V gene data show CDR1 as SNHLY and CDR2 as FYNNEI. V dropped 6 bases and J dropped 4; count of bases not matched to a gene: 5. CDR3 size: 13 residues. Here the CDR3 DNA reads TGTGCCAGCAGGACGACAGGGACCTATGGCTACACCTTC. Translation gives CASRTTGTYGYTF.